Shown below are 8 T cell receptor beta chains from a single sample sequenced in a study of human T cells and chemical hapten exposure. Time point specified: patch test 1, 2 weeks after DPC sensitization. Described treatment: therapeutic diphenylcyclopropenone sensitization with weekly scalp DPC. MiXCR was run by TCRdb on the RACE reads, yielding one entry per CDR3 protein. The table records some 190,000 distinct CDR3 sequences, 20% to 25% of them present only once. The sequenced sample was whole blood, obtained in connection with sensitization to the hapten diphenylcyclopropenone (DPC). The receptor source for this set is a woman aged 45-60 years with alopecia areata. Some clones in this sample may be carry-over from other donors' samples.

The chain recombines TRBV7-2 with TRBJ2-7; 10 nucleotides align to TRBD1. This CDR3 is 14 amino acids long. From germline, CDR1 is SGHTA and CDR2 FQGNSA. Losses at the gene ends were 5 bases for V and 4 bases for J; bases not matched to a gene: 5. The CDR3 loop is CASSRGQGTYEQYF. DNA for the CDR3: TGTGCCAGCAGCCGGGGACAGGGGACGTACGAGCAGTACTTC. The variable domain in full, with the rest retrieved from reference TRBV7-2 and TRBJ2-7, is GAGVSQSPSNKVTEKGKDVELRCDPISGHTALYWYRQSLGQGLEFLIYFQGNSAPDKSGLPSDRFSAERTGGSVSTLTIQRTQQEDSAVYLCASSRGQGTYEQYFGPGTRLTVT.

The chain carries TRBV11-2 and TRBJ2-3, with D maybe TRBD1 (6 bases). Germline CDR1 is SGHAT and CDR2 is FQNNGV. The CDR3 is 14 amino acids. The V end was cut by 8 bases, the J end by 2 bases, with 14 bases between. Here the CDR3 DNA reads TGTGCCAGCGTCTGGACAGACTACACAGATACGCAGTATTTT. It specifies CASVWTDYTDTQYF.

The chain couples TRBV28 to TRBJ1-3, with D hard to call. V lost 3 bases and J lost 2, with 2 bases in between. Germline V gene sequence: CDR1 MDHEN, CDR2 SYDVKM. The CDR3 consists of 12 residues. DNA of the CDR3: TGTGCCAGCAGTTTCACTGGAAACACCATATATTTT. Translating it yields CASSFTGNTIYF.

This clonotype has more than one count but fewer than ten. The V gene is TRBV9, the J gene TRBJ2-1; TRBD2 matches at 13 bases. The CDR3 is 18 amino acids. Germline lookup yields CDR1 SGDLS and CDR2 YYNGEE. V lost 2 bases and J lost 8; bases outside the gene matches: 13. For the CDR3, the DNA is TGTGCCAGCAGCGTGAGGACGGGACTAGCGGGGAGGGTGGATGAGCAGTTCTTC. Protein sequence: CASSVRTGLAGRVDEQFF.

This chain connects TRBV29-1 to TRBJ2-5, with 8 positions matching TRBD2. CDR1 is SQVTM and CDR2 is ANQGSEA in the germline V gene. Germline trimming cut 3 bases from V and 5 bases from J; bases unmatched to any gene: 5. This CDR3 is 13 amino acids long. The CDR3, as DNA: TGCAGCGTTGACGCGGGAGGCTACGAGACCCAGTACTTC. This codes for CSVDAGGYETQYF.

The chain joins TRBV5-1 to TRBJ2-1; D gene uncertain. CDR3 length: 12 amino acids. V lost 2 bases and J 5 bases, leaving 5 bases between the germline ends. In germline, CDR1 is SGHRS, CDR2 YFSETQ. Here the CDR3 reads CASSLQHNEQFF. Written as DNA, the CDR3 is TGCGCCAGCAGCTTACAGCACAATGAGCAGTTCTTC.

The CDR3 loop is CSVDKSLDYGYTF. Written as DNA, the CDR3 is TGCAGCGTTGACAAGTCCCTTGACTATGGCTACACCTTC. The chain carries TRBV29-1 and TRBJ1-2; D gene uncertain. CDR1 and CDR2 from the germline V gene are SQVTM and ANQGSEA. The germline V and J ends were trimmed by 3 bases and 3 bases, with 11 bases remaining between them. CDR3 length: 13 amino acids.

This clonotype was observed a few times. The chain recombines TRBV5-5 with TRBJ2-2; 10 bases line up with TRBD2. Germline lookup yields CDR1 SGHKS and CDR2 YYEKEE (reference sequence). The ends lost 9 bases at V and 7 bases at J; junction bases unmatched: 9. The CDR3 is 14 amino acids. In nucleotides, the CDR3 is TGTGCCACCAACCTAGCGGGAGAGGACGGGGAGCTGTTTTTT. This sequence encodes CATNLAGEDGELFF.